The 14 T cell receptor beta chains in this list originate from one sample, sequenced in a study of CD8+ T cells in alopecia areata. The treatment: oral pan-JAK inhibitor, 5-10 mg twice daily. Extracted RNA was reverse transcribed, and the resulting cDNA served as sequencing template. Libraries were prepared by immunoSEQ multiplex PCR; TCRdb keeps only in-frame clonotypes and omits some of them. The sample holds fewer than 250,000 clones, around two fifths seen once. The sample in question was CD4+ T cells sorted from blood, obtained at approximately week 36, from a patient treated with tofacitinib. Receptor source: a human donor with alopecia areata.

The genes are TRBV6-5 and TRBJ1-1; D perhaps matches TRBD1 (5 bases). The germline V gene encodes CDR1 MNHEY and CDR2 SVGAGI. Trimming stripped 5 bases from V and 3 bases from J, with 13 bases between. The CDR3 length is 14 residues. CDR3 sequence (DNA): TGTGCCAGCAGTGGGGCGGGGTCGTACACTGAAGCTTTCTTT. It specifies CASSGAGSYTEAFF.

This clone appeared a few times. This chain joins TRBV11-1 and TRBJ2-6; D might be TRBD1 (5 bases). CDR3 length: 15 residues. Trimming removed 3 bases at V and 0 bases at J, with 6 bases between. The germline gives CDR1 SGHAT, CDR2 FQDESV (reference sequence). The CDR3 protein is CASSFQGSGANVLTF. Here the CDR3 DNA reads TGTGCCAGCAGCTTTCAGGGCTCTGGGGCCAACGTCCTGACTTTC.

The chain employs TRBV29-1 and TRBJ2-7, with TRBD2 matching 13 bases. Looked up from germline, CDR1 is SQVTM and CDR2 is ANQGSEA. J was trimmed by 7 bases and V by 6 bases; bases with no gene match: 9. The length of the CDR3 is 14 residues. For the CDR3, the DNA is TGCAGCGTCGAAACTAGCGGGAGGGCTCAGGAGCAGTACTTC. Translated, it gives CSVETSGRAQEQYF.

The chain combines TRBV30 with TRBJ2-2; no clear D gene. V lost 4 bases and J 3 bases, leaving 3 bases between the germline ends. CDR3 length: 11 residues. CDR1 GTSNPN and CDR2 SVGIG come from the germline V gene (reference sequence). CDR3 in DNA: TGTGCCTGGACCGACACCGGGGAGCTGTTTTTT. Translating gives CAWTDTGELFF.

The chain couples TRBV29-1 to TRBJ1-1, with 7 nucleotides matching TRBD1. This CDR3 region has 14 residues. From germline, CDR1 is SQVTM and CDR2 ANQGSEA. V gave up 5 bases and J gave up 5 bases; unmatched junction bases: 11. Here the CDR3 reads CSVSVPGQSTEAFF. The CDR3 region has the DNA TGCAGCGTTTCGGTTCCGGGACAGAGTACTGAAGCTTTCTTT.

The rearrangement uses TRBV30 and TRBJ2-1; 7 positions agree with TRBD2. In germline, CDR1 is GTSNPN, CDR2 SVGIG (reference sequence). With V trimmed by 0 bases and J by 7 bases, 3 bases remained unmatched. This CDR3 comprises 13 residues. The chain's CDR3 is CAWSVTSRNEQFF. The CDR3 DNA is TGTGCCTGGAGTGTGACTAGCAGAAATGAGCAGTTCTTC.

About this clone itself: Other DNA sequences of this sample code for an identical CDR3. The rearrangement uses TRBV28 and TRBJ2-7; unclear D gene. The V end lost 2 bases, the J end lost 0 bases, and 11 bases lay between the germline ends. The CDR3 totals 15 residues. Germline V gene sequence: CDR1 MDHEN, CDR2 SYDVKM. CDR3 nucleotide sequence: TGTGCCAGCAGTTTAAGTCCGCGGACCTCCTACGAGCAGTACTTC. Protein: CASSLSPRTSYEQYF.

This clone was seen more than once but under ten times. The chain has TRBV29-1 and TRBJ1-1; TRBD1 might be the D (5 bases). Germline V gene lookup returns CDR1 SQVTM and CDR2 ANQGSEA. The CDR3 totals 14 residues. Deletions cut 1 base from V and 5 bases from J, with 14 bases between. The CDR3 sequence is CSVEGTQGGTEAFF. The CDR3 nucleotides are TGCAGCGTTGAAGGCACCCAGGGAGGGACTGAAGCTTTCTTT.

V gene TRBV7-3 combines with J gene TRBJ2-7; 9 nucleotides agree with TRBD1. J lost 1 base, V lost 5 bases, and 6 bases had no gene match. CDR1 is SGHTA and CDR2 is FQGTGA in the germline V gene. The CDR3 covers 15 residues. The CDR3 DNA sequence: TGTGCCAGCAGCCCTGGGACAGGGCTGTCCTACGAGCAGTACTTC. This translates into CASSPGTGLSYEQYF. The entire variable domain, with the rest obtained from reference TRBV7-3 and TRBJ2-7, is as follows: GAGVSQTPSNKVTEKGKYVELRCDPISGHTALYWYRQSLGQGPEFLIYFQGTGAADDSGLPNDRFFAVRPEGSVSTLKIQRTERGDSAVYLCASSPGTGLSYEQYFGPGTRLTVT.

The chain joins TRBV7-3 to TRBJ2-5; 7 nucleotides line up with TRBD2. The CDR3 spans 13 residues. Germline V lookup: CDR1 SGHTA, CDR2 FQGTGA. Trimming at V came to 5 bases and at J to 1 base, leaving 1 base not matched to a gene. This CDR3 is CASSRLAQETQYF. CDR3 nucleotide sequence: TGTGCCAGCAGCCGACTAGCCCAAGAGACCCAGTACTTC.

The chain carries TRBV28 and TRBJ2-6; no clear D. Germline V gives CDR1 MDHEN, CDR2 SYDVKM. The V end was cut by 3 bases, the J end by 0 bases, with 9 bases between. The CDR3 has 16 residues. The CDR3 bases are TGTGCCAGCAGTTTTCTTGGGCGCTCTGGGGCCAACGTCCTGACTTTC. This translates into CASSFLGRSGANVLTF.

V gene TRBV21-1 combines with J gene TRBJ2-5. TRBV21-1 is tagged as a pseudogene. This CDR3 is 12 amino acids long. CDR3 nucleotides: TGTGCCAGCAGCAAAGGTTGGGAGACCCAGTACTTC. Translation: CASSKGWETQYF.

This clone has a handful of counts. The chain joins TRBV29-1 to TRBJ2-1; 8 bases match TRBD2. With 4 bases clipped from V and 2 bases from J, the junction kept 7 bases outside the gene matches. Per germline, CDR1 SQVTM and CDR2 ANQGSEA. The CDR3 covers 15 residues. The CDR3 sequence: CSVGKAGVTYNEQFF. Written as DNA, the CDR3 is TGCAGCGTTGGTAAAGCGGGAGTCACCTACAATGAGCAGTTCTTC.

This clone was observed a few times. J is TRBJ2-1 and V is TRBV9, with D perhaps matching TRBD1 or TRBD2 (5 bases each). The CDR3 is 14 amino acids. V shed 0 bases and J shed 9 bases, with 13 bases lying between them. Germline values: CDR1 SGDLS, CDR2 YYNGEE. CDR3 sequence (DNA): TGTGCCAGCAGCGTAGACGGGACCCAGGGTGAGCAGTTCTTC. Its protein product is CASSVDGTQGEQFF.